This entry describes one TCR beta chain. Its antigen is not known. This entry comes from a study of radiation and T cells in renal cell carcinoma. Whole-study results and caveats: From baseline, blood top tumor clonotypes peaked at 2 weeks post-radiation.

Regarding time point: blood 2 weeks post-SBRT. The treatment was: 15 Gy SBRT to primary tumor, nephrectomy 4 weeks later. Here immunoSEQ multiplex PCR was the method, and the copy in TCRdb shows in-frame clones only, minus some. The data show tens of thousands of clones, with 86% seen just once and 20% to 25% held by the top ten. CDR1 and CDR2 from the germline V gene are SGHTA and FQGNSA. V gave up 3 bases and J gave up 5 bases, with 15 bases separating them. The CDR3 runs 15 residues. The source material was blood, sampled from a patient whose treatment included radiotherapy and nephrectomy. This TCR derives from a woman between 45 and 65 years old with renal cell carcinoma. The gene calls are TRBV7-2 and TRBJ2-3; no reliable D call. In nucleotides, the CDR3 is TGTGCCAGCAGCTTTCATCGCCTCCAAGGAGATACGCAGTATTTT. This translates into CASSFHRLQGDTQYF.